This paragraph covers one TCR beta chain sequence. This entry is derived from a study of blood T cell repertoires in COVID-19. The overall study: The United States, Italy and Spain supplied acute and convalescent COVID-19 samples. Sources were T cells, B-cell-depleted T cells, or PBMCs; the material itself was cDNA or gDNA.

As handled by the study authors: How many nucleated cells were present was estimated from reference gene primer amplification. The protocol was immunoSEQ multiplex PCR, while the TCRdb copy is restricted to in-frame clones and leaves out a portion. V and J calls and clone size are as listed in that table; D and trimming were resolved from the DNA. The sample lists more than 85,000 clones; over 60% were seen once. The sample taken for sequencing was peripheral blood. The sequence derives from a human donor in a cohort sampled during active or convalescent COVID-19.

CDR3 DNA: TGTGCCAGCAGTTTGCAGATCGCAGATACGCAGTATTTT. As protein: CASSLQIADTQYF. The J gene is TRBJ2-3, the V gene TRBV12-3 or TRBV12-4, with D uncertain. CDR3 length: 13 amino acids. V gave up 3 bases and J gave up 4 bases, with 8 bases separating them.